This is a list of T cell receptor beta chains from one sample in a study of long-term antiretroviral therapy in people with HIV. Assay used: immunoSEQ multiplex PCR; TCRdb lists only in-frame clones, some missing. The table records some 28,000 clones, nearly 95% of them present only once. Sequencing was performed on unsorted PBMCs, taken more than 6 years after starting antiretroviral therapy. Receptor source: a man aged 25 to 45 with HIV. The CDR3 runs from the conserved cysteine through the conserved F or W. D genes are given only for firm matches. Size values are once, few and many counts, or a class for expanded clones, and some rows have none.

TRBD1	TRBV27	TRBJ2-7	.	TGTGCCAGCAGTAACGGGACAGGTTGGCATCACGAGCAGTACTTC	CASSNGTGWHHEQYF
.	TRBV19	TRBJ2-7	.	TGTGCCAGTAGTATAGATCTGGAAGGAATCTACGAGCAGTACTTC	CASSIDLEGIYEQYF
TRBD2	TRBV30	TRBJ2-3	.	TGTGCCTGCCTGGGACTAGCGGGGACAGATACGCAGTATTTT	CACLGLAGTDTQYF
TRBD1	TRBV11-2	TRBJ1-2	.	TGTGCCAGCAGCTTCTTGGTACGACAGACAGGGGCCTATGGCTACACCTTC	CASSFLVRQTGAYGYTF
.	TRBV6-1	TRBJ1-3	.	TGTGCCAGCAGTGAAACAGTCTCTGGAAACACCATATATTTT	CASSETVSGNTIYF
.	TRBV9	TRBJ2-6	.	TGTGCCAGCAGCGAGAGCCTGGACGGGAGCTCTGGGGCCAACGTCCTGACTTTC	CASSESLDGSSGANVLTF
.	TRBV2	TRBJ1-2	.	TGTGCCAGCAGTGACTCGGCTAACTATGGCTACACCTTC	CASSDSANYGYTF
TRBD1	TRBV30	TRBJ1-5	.	TGTGCCTGGAGTACAGGGGGATATCAGCCCCAGCATTTT	CAWSTGGYQPQHF
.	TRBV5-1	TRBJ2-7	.	TGCGCCAGCACCCGAGAGGCCACCTCCTACGAGCAGTACTTC	CASTREATSYEQYF
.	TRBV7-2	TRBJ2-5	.	TGTGCCAGCAGCTTAGAGGGTCGTCAAGAGACCCAGTACTTC	CASSLEGRQETQYF
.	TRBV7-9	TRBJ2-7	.	TGTGCCAGCAGCTTAGCAGCGAGCTCCTACGAGCAGTACTTC	CASSLAASSYEQYF
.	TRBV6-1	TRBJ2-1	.	TGTGCCAGCAGGGCCGACTACAATGAGCAGTTCTTC	CASRADYNEQFF
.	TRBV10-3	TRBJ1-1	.	TGTGCCATCAGTGGTGGGGGGGGCCGTATGAACACTGAAGCTTTCTTT	CAISGGGGRMNTEAFF
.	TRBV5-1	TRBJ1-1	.	TGCGCCAGCAGCTTCCTCGGAGGGGATGAAGAAGCTTTCTTT	CASSFLGGDEEAFF
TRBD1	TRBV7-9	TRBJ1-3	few	TGTGCCAGCAGCGAATCCTTGGACAGGGGCGATGGAAACACCATATATTTT	CASSESLDRGDGNTIYF
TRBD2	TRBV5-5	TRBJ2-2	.	TGTGCCAGCACCCAGACTAGCGGGGGGGCCGGGGAGCTGTTTTTT	CASTQTSGGAGELFF
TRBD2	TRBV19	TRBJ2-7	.	TGTGCCAGTAGTATCGGGAGCGGGGCACCCTACGAGCAGTACTTC	CASSIGSGAPYEQYF
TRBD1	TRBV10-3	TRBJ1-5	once	TGTGCCATCAGCTCCGGGACAGGGGGCAATCAGCCCCAGCATTTT	CAISSGTGGNQPQHF
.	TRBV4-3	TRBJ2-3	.	TGCGCCAGCAGCCAGGCGGACAGTCGGACAGATACGCAGTATTTT	CASSQADSRTDTQYF
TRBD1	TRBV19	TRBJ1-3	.	TGTGCCAGTAGTATGACAGGGACTGGAAACACCATATATTTT	CASSMTGTGNTIYF
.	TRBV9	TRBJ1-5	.	TGTGCCAGCAGCCCGGACGGAAATAGCAATCAGCCCCAGCATTTT	CASSPDGNSNQPQHF
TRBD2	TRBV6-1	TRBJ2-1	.	TGTGCCAGCAGTGATTCTAGCGGGATATCGTACCGGTTCTTC	CASSDSSGISYRFF
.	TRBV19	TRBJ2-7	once	TGTGCCAGTAGTATGAGGGAATCCGAGCAGTACTTC	CASSMRESEQYF
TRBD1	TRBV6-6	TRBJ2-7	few	TGTGCCAGCAGTTACTCCGGGACAGGGGGCTACGAGCAGTACTTC	CASSYSGTGGYEQYF
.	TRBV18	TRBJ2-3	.	TGTGCCAGCTCACCAGGGGTTAGTACCACAGATACGCAGTATTTT	CASSPGVSTTDTQYF
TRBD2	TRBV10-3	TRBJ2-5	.	TGTGCCATCAGTGAGTCCCCTCCCGGGACTAGCAGCCAAGAGACCCAGTACTTC	CAISESPPGTSSQETQYF
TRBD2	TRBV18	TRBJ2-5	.	TGTGCCAGCTCACCCGGGACTAGCGTAGGAGAGACCCAGTACTTC	CASSPGTSVGETQYF
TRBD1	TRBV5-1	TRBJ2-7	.	TGCGCCAGCAGCTTGACAGGACAGGGCTACGAGCAGTACTTC	CASSLTGQGYEQYF
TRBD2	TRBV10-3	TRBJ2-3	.	TGTGCCATCAGTGAGTCCGTGGTCCGGGGGGGCCTCGCAGATACGCAGTATTTT	CAISESVVRGGLADTQYF
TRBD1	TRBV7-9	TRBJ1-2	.	TGTGCCAGCAGCATTGAGACTCCGGGACAGGGGGCAGATAACTATGGCTACACCTTC	CASSIETPGQGADNYGYTF
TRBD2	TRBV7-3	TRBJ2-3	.	TGTGCCAGCAGCTTACAGGTCGGGGCGGGAGGGCCGGGGGGGCGCACAGATACGCAGTATTTT	CASSLQVGAGGPGGRTDTQYF
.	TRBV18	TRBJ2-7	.	TGTGCCAGCTCAGCGCCCCAACACTCCTACGAGCAGTACTTC	CASSAPQHSYEQYF
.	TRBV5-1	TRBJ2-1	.	TGCGCCAGCAGCCTGCACCGGGTAAATGAGCAGTTCTTC	CASSLHRVNEQFF
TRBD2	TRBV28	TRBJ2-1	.	TGTGCCAGCAGTATCGCCTCGCGGGGGAATGAGCAGTTCTTC	CASSIASRGNEQFF
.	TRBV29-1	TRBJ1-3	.	TGCAGCGTTGAAGATCGGGGGGCTATCAACACCATATATTTT	CSVEDRGAINTIYF
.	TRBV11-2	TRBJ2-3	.	TGTGCCAGCAGCTTAGGGGTCAGGACAGATACGCAGTATTTT	CASSLGVRTDTQYF
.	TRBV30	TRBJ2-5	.	TGTGCCTGGAGTGACGGGCGATACGGAGAGACCCAGTACTTC	CAWSDGRYGETQYF
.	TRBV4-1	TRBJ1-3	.	TGCGCCAGCAGCCAAGAACAGGTTCTAACTGGAAACACCATATATTTT	CASSQEQVLTGNTIYF
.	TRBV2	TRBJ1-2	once	TGTGCCAGCAGTGATATTGCAGAGAGGGGGAACCCACAGGGCTACACCTTC	CASSDIAERGNPQGYTF
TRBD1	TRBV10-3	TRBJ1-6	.	TGTGCCATCAGATTAACTGAGGGACAGGTAAATTCACCCCTCCACTTT	CAIRLTEGQVNSPLHF
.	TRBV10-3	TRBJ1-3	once	TGTGCCATCAGTCGGGCGGAGAGGAACTCTGGAAACACCATATATTTT	CAISRAERNSGNTIYF
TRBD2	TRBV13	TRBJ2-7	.	TGTGCCAGCAGCTCCCCTAGCGGGGGGGCCTACGAGCAGTACTTC	CASSSPSGGAYEQYF